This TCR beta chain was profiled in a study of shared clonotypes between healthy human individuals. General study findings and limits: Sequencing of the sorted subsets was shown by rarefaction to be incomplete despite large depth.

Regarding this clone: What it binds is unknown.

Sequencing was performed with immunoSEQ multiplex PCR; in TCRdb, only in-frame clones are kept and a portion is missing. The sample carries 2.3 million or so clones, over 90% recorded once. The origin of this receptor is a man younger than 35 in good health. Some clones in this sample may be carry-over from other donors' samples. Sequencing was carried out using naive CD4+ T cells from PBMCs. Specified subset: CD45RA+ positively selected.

The CDR3 protein is CASSSVTRGSYNEQFF. As DNA, the CDR3 is TGTGCCAGCAGCTCGGTGACTAGGGGCTCCTACAATGAGCAGTTCTTC. The J gene is TRBJ2-1, the V gene TRBV2, with D tentatively TRBD2 (6 bases). This CDR3 comprises 16 residues. Trimming left V 6 bases short and J 0 bases short, with 15 bases between. Germline CDR1 and CDR2: SNHLY and FYNNEI.